The present T cell receptor (beta chain) was sequenced within a study of shared clonotypes between healthy human individuals. As for the study in general: Aged between 18 and 49, the donors were a couple of women and a few men. Findings of the study overall: All-four-donor shared clonotypes had higher generation probabilities than non-shared clonotypes did.

The germline gives CDR1 SGHTA, CDR2 FQGNSA. The germline V and J ends were trimmed by 5 bases and 0 bases, with 8 bases remaining between them. This CDR3 contains 15 residues. Each subset's genomic DNA was split evenly across several immunoSEQ plates. TCRdb's copy holds only in-frame clones and misses some; the assay was immunoSEQ multiplex PCR. The repertoire includes about 1 million clones, approximately 76% of them detected once, and about 1.5% sits in the top ten. The study drew all its donors from Caucasian adults living in Nashville, Tennessee. A single count supports this clone. Its specificity is unknown.

This TCR was recovered from a man aged 18 to 29 in good health. Sequenced material: memory CD4+ T cells sorted from blood. Regarding subset: CD45RA-negative fraction. V is TRBV7-2 and J is TRBJ1-6; D is unclear. CDR3 amino acids: CASSQPSSYNSPLHF. CDR3 DNA: TGTGCCAGCAGCCAACCGAGCTCCTATAATTCACCCCTCCACTTT.